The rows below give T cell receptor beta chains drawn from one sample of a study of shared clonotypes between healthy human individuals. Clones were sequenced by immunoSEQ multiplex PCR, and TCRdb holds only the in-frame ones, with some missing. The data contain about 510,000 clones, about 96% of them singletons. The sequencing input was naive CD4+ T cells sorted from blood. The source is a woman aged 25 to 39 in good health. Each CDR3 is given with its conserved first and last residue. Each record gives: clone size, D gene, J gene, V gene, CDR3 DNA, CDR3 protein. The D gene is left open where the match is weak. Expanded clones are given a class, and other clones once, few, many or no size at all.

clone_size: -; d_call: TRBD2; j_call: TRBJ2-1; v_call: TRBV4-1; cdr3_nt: TGCGCCAGCAGCCGGACTAGCGGAAATTACAATGAGCAGTTCTTC; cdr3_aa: CASSRTSGNYNEQFF
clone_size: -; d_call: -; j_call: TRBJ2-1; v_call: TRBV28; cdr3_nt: TGTGCCAGCAGTACTCCTAGAAGCTCCTACAATGAGCAGTTCTTC; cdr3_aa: CASSTPRSSYNEQFF
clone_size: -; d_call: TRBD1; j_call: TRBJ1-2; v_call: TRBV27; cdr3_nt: TGTGCCAGCACCATGACAGGGGGCCATCGTGGCTACACCTTC; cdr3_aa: CASTMTGGHRGYTF
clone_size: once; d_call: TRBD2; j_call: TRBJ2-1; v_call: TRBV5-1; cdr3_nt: TGCGCCAGCAGCAGAGGACTAGCGGGAGTGGATGAGCAGTTCTTC; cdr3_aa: CASSRGLAGVDEQFF
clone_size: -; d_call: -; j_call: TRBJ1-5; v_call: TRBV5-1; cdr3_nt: TGCGCCAGCAGCTTGGTCTCAGGGGTTCAGCCCCAGCATTTT; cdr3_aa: CASSLVSGVQPQHF
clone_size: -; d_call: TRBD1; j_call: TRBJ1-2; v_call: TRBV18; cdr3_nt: TGTGCCAGCTCACCGGGACAGGGAGCCTATGGCTACACCTTC; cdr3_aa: CASSPGQGAYGYTF
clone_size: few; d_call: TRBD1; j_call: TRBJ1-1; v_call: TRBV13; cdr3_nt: TGTGCCAGCAGCCCGACAGGGCCCACTGAAGCTTTCTTT; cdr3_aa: CASSPTGPTEAFF
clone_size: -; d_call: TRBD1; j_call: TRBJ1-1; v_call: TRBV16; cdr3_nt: TGTGCCAGCAGCCCTATGGGACAGAGGTTTCCCGCTTTCTTT; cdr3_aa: CASSPMGQRFPAFF
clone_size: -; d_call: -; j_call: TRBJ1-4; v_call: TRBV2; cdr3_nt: TGTGCCAGCAGAACTAGGGCAACTAATGAAAAACTGTTTTTT; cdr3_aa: CASRTRATNEKLFF
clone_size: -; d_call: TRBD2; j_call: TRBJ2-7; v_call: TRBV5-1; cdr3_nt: TGCGCCAGCAGCTTAGCGGGACCCTCCTACGAGCAGTACTTC; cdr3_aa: CASSLAGPSYEQYF
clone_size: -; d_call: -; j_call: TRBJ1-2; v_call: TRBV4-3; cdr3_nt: TGCGCCAGCAGCCAAGATAGGGGCTACACCTTC; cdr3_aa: CASSQDRGYTF
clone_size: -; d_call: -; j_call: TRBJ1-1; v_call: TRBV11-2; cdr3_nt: TGTGCCAGCAGCTTAATCGGGGGCACTGAAGCTTTCTTT; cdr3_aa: CASSLIGGTEAFF
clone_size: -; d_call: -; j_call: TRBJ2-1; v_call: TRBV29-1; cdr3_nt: TGCAGCGCCGGGAAACTTAGTTATAATGAGCAGTTCTTC; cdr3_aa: CSAGKLSYNEQFF
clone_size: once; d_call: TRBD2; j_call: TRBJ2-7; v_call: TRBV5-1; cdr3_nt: TGCGCCAGCAGCTTGTGGCTAGCGGGAACCTACGAGCAGTACTTC; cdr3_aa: CASSLWLAGTYEQYF
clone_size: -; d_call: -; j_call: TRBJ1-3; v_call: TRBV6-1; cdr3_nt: TGTGCCAGCAGTCAAGGGACGGGCATCTCTGGAAACACCATATATTTT; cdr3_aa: CASSQGTGISGNTIYF
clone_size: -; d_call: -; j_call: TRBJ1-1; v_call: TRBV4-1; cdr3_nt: TGCGCCAGCAGCCGCGGGTCCCTCCGGGGCGAGAACACTGAAGCTTTCTTT; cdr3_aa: CASSRGSLRGENTEAFF
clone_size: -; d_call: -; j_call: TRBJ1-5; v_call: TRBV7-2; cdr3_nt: TGTGCCAGCAGCTTAACGGGTCAGCCCCAGCATTTT; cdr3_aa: CASSLTGQPQHF
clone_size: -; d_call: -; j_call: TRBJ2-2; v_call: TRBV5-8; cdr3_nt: TGTGCCAGCAGCTTGGGATTGCAGAAAAACACCGGGGAGCTGTTTTTT; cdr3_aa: CASSLGLQKNTGELFF
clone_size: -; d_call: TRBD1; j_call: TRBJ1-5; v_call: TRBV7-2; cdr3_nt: TGTGCCAGCAGCGCTGACAGGGGCCAGCCCCAGCATTTT; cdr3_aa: CASSADRGQPQHF
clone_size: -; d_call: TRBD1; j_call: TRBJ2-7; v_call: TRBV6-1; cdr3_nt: TGTGCCAGCAGGAGGACAGGGGCCTACGAGCAGTACTTC; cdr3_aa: CASRRTGAYEQYF
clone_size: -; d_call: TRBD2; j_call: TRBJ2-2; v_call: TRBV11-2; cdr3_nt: TGTGCCAGCAGCTACCCTCGGGGAGGGTCTAACACCGGGGAGCTGTTTTTT; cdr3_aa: CASSYPRGGSNTGELFF
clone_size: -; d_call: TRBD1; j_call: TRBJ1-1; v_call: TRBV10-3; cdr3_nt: TGTGCCATCAATAAAGACAGGGAAGGCACTGAAGCTTTCTTT; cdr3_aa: CAINKDREGTEAFF
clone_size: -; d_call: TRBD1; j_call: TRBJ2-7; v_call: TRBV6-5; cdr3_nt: TGTGCCAGCAGTAAGGGACAGGGAACCTACGAGCAGTACTTC; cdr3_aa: CASSKGQGTYEQYF
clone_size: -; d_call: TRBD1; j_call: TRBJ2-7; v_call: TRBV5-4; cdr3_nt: TGTGCCAGCAGCTTTGGGGGACAGTCTCTACGATGGGAGCAGTACTTC; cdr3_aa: CASSFGGQSLRWEQYF
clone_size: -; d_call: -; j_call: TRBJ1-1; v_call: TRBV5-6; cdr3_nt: TGTGCCAGCAGCTTGGGCGGGGGGGCTGACACTGAAGCTTTCTTT; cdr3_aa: CASSLGGGADTEAFF
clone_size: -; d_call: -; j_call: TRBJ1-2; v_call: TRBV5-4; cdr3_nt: TGTGCCAGCAGCCCTACGTTAGGGGGTGTCTATGGCTACACCTTC; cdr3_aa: CASSPTLGGVYGYTF
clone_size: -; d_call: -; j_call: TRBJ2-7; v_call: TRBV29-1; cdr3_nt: TGCAGCGTCTCTGTACTCTACGAGCAGTACTTC; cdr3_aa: CSVSVLYEQYF
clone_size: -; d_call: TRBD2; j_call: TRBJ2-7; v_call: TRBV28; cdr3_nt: TGTGCCAGCGGAATCCCGGGACTACCATTTGGTGAGCAGTACTTC; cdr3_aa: CASGIPGLPFGEQYF
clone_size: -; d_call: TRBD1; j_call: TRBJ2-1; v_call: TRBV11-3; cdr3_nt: TGTGCCAGCAGCTTAGTTCCGGGACAGGGAGGTGAGCAGTTCTTC; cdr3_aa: CASSLVPGQGGEQFF
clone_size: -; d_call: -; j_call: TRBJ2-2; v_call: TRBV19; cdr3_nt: TGTGCCAGTAGTATTGGACCTCCGGGTTCCCGGGAGCTGTTTTTT; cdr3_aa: CASSIGPPGSRELFF
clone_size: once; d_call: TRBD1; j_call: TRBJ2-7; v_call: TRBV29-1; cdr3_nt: TGCAGCGTTCCCGGGACAGGGTTCCACGAGCAGTACTTC; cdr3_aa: CSVPGTGFHEQYF
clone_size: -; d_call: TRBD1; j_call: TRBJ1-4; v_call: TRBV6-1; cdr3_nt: TGTGCCAGCAGGGACAGGGGTACTAATGAAAAACTGTTTTTT; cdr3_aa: CASRDRGTNEKLFF
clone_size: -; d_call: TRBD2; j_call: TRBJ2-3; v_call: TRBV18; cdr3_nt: TGTGCCAGCTCACCACCACTAGCGGGAGGTGTGGATACGCAGTATTTT; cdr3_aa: CASSPPLAGGVDTQYF
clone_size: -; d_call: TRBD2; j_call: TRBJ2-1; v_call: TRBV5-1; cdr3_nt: TGCGCCAGCAGCTCCCGACTAGCGGGAGAAGCTGAGCAGTTCTTC; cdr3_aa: CASSSRLAGEAEQFF
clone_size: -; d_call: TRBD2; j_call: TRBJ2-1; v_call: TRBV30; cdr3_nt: TGTGCCTGGAGGACTAGCGGGACTAATGAGCAGTTCTTC; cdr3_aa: CAWRTSGTNEQFF
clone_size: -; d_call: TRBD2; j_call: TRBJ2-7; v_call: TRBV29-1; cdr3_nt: TGCAGCGTTGGGCCGGGACTAGGTTTCAGCTCCTACGAGCAGTACTTC; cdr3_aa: CSVGPGLGFSSYEQYF
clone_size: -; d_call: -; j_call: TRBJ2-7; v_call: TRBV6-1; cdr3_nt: TGTGCCAGCAGTGAAGTCGGCAGTTCCTACGAGCAGTACTTC; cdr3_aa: CASSEVGSSYEQYF